This TCR beta chain derives from a study of vaccination effects on CD4 cells after COVID-19. Study-wide results and caveats: Marked clonal contraction of infection- and vaccine-induced clones was seen late after vaccination.

Assay used: immunoSEQ multiplex PCR; TCRdb lists only in-frame clones, some missing. The data show approximately 54,000 clones, around 80% seen once. The CDR3 is made up of 14 amino acids. Looked up from germline, CDR1 is GTSNPN and CDR2 is SVGIG (reference sequence). V lost 7 bases to trimming and J lost 1 base, with 11 bases between them. Comments on this clone: Its antigen is currently unknown.

Sequencing in the ViraFEST assay came after antigen-specific CD4+ T cells had been expanded with viral peptide pools, which were used to stimulate PBMC. Culture lasted about ten days before CD4+ T cell isolation. It was with around 10 IU/ml IL-2 and 10 ug/ml peptides that some 1.8 million PBMC per well were cultured. Researchers swapped half the medium for IL-2 medium on both days 3 and 7. This specimen was CD4+ T cells from PBMCs cultured with HCoV-229E spike peptides, taken before COVID-19 vaccination. The sequence came from a human donor who received a COVID-19 vaccine. The chain carries TRBV30 and TRBJ1-6, with D perhaps matching TRBD1 (5 bases). The CDR3 bases are TGTGCCTCCCAGGGAGGGTCCTATAATTCACCCCTCCACTTT. Amino acid sequence: CASQGGSYNSPLHF.